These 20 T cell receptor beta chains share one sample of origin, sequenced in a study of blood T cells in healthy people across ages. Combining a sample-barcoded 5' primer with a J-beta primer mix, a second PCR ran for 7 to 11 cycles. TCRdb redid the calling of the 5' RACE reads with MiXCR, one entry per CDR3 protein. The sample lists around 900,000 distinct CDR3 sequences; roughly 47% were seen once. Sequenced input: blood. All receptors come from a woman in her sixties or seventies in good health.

CDR3 nucleotide sequence: TGTGCCTGGAGTGTACATTCGGGGTACAGCAATCAGCCCCAGCATTTT. Translated, it gives CAWSVHSGYSNQPQHF. The chain is built from TRBV30 and TRBJ1-5, with D unclear. CDR3 size: 16 residues. V gave up 0 bases and J gave up 1 base, with 13 bases separating them. The germline gives CDR1 GTSNPN, CDR2 SVGIG (reference sequence).

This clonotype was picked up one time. CDR3 amino acids: CASSLTSVGGSPLHF. DNA of the CDR3: TGTGCCAGCAGCTTAACGTCGGTCGGGGGTTCACCCCTCCACTTT. The rearrangement links TRBV5-6 to TRBJ1-6, with TRBD1 as a possible D gene (5 bases). Trimming took 2 bases from V and 9 from J, leaving 15 bases between them. CDR1 is SGHDT and CDR2 is YYEEEE in the germline V gene. The CDR3 extends over 15 amino acids.

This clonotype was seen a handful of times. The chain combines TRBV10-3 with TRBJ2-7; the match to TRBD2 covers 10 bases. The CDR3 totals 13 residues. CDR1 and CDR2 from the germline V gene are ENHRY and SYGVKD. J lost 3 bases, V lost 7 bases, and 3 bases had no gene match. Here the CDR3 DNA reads TGTGCCATCACCAGGACTAGCGGCTACGAGCAGTACTTC. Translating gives CAITRTSGYEQYF.

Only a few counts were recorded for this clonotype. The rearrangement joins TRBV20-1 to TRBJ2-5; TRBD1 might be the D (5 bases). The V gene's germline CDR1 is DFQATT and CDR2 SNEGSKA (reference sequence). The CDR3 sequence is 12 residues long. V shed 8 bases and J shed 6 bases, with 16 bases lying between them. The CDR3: CSPLGAVKTQYF. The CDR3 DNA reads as TGCAGTCCGCTAGGGGCAGTAAAGACCCAGTACTTC.

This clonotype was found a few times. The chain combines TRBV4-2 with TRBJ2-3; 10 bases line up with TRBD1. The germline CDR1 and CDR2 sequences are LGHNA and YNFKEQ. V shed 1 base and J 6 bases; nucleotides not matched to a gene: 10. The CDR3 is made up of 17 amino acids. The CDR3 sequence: CASSQATFRDRGDTQYF. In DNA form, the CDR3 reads TGTGCCAGCAGCCAAGCCACCTTCCGGGACAGGGGTGATACGCAGTATTTT.

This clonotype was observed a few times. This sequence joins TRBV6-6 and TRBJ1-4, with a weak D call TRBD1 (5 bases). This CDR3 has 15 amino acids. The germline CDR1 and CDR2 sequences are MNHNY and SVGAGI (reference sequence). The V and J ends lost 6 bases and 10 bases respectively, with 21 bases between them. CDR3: CASSPPQADKGKLFF. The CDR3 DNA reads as TGTGCCAGCAGCCCCCCACAGGCAGACAAAGGAAAACTGTTTTTT.

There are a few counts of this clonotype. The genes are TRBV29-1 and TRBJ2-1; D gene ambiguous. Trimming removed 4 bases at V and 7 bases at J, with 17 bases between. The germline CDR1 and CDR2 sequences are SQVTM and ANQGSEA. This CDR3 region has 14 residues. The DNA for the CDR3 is TGCAGCGTTGTCGCGAAGATGACTGGTAATGAGCAGTTCTTC. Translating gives CSVVAKMTGNEQFF.

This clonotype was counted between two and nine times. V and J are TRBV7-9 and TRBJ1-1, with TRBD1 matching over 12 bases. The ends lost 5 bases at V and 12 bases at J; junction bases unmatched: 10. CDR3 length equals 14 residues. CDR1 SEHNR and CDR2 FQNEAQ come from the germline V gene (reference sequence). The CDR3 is CASSRNRDRGPSFF. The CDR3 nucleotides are TGTGCCAGCAGCAGGAACCGGGACAGGGGGCCATCTTTCTTT.

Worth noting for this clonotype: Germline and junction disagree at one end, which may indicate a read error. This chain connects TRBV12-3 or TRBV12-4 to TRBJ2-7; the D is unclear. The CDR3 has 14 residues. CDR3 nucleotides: TGTGCCAGCAGTTTTACACAGTCTTACTACGGGCAGTACTTC. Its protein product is CASSFTQSYYGQYF.

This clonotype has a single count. CDR3 loop: CSARPLVAGGLTDTQYF. In DNA, the CDR3 is TGCAGTGCTAGACCGTTAGTAGCGGGAGGGCTGACAGATACGCAGTATTTT. V gene TRBV20-1 combines with J gene TRBJ2-3, with 11 bases matching TRBD2. Germline loops: CDR1 DFQATT, CDR2 SNEGSKA (reference sequence). This CDR3 comprises 17 residues. Unmatched junction bases numbered 10, after V lost 2 bases and J lost 3 bases.

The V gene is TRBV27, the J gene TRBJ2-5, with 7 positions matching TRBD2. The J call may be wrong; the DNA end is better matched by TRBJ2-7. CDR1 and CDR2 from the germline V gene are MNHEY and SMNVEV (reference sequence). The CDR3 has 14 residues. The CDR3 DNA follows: TGTGCCAGCACTGGGGGGGAGGCTTATTACGAGCAGTACTTC. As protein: CASTGGEAYYEQYF.

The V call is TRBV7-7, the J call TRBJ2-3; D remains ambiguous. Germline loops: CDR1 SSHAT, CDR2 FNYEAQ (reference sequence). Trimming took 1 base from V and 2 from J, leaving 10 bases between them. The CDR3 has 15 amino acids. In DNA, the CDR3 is TGTGCCAGCAGCTTAGGGAACTCCCTCACAGATACGCAGTATTTT. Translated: CASSLGNSLTDTQYF.

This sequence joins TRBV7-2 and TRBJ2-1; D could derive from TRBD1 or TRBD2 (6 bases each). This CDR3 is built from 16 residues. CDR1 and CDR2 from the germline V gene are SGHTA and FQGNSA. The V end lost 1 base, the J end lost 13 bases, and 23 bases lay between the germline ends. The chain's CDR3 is CASSLDPGARLAVQFF. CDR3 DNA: TGTGCCAGCAGCTTAGATCCGGGGGCGCGGTTAGCGGTACAGTTCTTC. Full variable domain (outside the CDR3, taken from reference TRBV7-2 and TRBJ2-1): GAGVSQSPSNKVTEKGKDVELRCDPISGHTALYWYRQSLGQGLEFLIYFQGNSAPDKSGLPSDRFSAERTGGSVSTLTIQRTQQEDSAVYLCASSLDPGARLAVQFFGPGTRLTVL.

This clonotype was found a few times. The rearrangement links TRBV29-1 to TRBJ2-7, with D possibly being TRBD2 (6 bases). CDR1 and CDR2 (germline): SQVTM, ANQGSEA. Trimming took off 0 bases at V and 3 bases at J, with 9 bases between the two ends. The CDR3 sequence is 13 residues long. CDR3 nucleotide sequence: TGCAGCGTTGAAGAATCGGGAGTCTACGAGCAGTACTTC. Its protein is CSVEESGVYEQYF.

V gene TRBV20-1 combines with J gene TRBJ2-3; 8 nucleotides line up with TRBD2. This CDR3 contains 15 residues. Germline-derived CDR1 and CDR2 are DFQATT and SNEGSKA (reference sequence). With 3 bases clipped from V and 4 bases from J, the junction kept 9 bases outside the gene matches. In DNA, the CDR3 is TGCAGTGCTAGCACTAGCGGTCTAAAGTCAGATACGCAGTATTTT. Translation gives CSASTSGLKSDTQYF.

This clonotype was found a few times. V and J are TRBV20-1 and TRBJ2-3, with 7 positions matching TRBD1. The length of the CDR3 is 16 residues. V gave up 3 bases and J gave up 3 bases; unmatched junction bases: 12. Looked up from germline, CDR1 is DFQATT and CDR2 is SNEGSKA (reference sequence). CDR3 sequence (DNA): TGCAGTGCTAGTTGGCCGACAGGGCCGTGGACAGATACGCAGTATTTT. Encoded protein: CSASWPTGPWTDTQYF.

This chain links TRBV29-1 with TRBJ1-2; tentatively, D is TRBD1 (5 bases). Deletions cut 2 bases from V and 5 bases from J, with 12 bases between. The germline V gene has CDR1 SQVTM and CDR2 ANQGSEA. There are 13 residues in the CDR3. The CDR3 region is CSVETRGLYGYTF. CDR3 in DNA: TGCAGCGTTGAAACTAGGGGTTTGTATGGCTACACCTTC.

The CDR3 DNA sequence: TGCAGTGCTAGAGATCCTTGGGAAAAGGCAGATTACGAGCAGTACTTC. Its protein product is CSARDPWEKADYEQYF. V is TRBV20-1 and J is TRBJ2-7; no firm D call. Looked up from germline, CDR1 is DFQATT and CDR2 is SNEGSKA (reference sequence). Trimming stripped 0 bases from V and 4 bases from J, with 19 bases between. This CDR3 is built from 16 residues.

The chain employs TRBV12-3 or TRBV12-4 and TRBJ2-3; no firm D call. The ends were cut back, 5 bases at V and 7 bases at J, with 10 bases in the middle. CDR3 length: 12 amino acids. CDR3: CASSLIEYTQYF. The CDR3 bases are TGTGCCAGCAGTCTGATAGAATATACGCAGTATTTT.

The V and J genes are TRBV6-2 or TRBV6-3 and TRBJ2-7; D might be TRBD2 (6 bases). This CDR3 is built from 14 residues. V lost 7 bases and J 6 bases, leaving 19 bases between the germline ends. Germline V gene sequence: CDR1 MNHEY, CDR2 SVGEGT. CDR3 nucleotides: TGTGCCAGCACTACGGGGAGGAAGTTAGGCGAGCAGTACTTC. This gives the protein CASTTGRKLGEQYF.